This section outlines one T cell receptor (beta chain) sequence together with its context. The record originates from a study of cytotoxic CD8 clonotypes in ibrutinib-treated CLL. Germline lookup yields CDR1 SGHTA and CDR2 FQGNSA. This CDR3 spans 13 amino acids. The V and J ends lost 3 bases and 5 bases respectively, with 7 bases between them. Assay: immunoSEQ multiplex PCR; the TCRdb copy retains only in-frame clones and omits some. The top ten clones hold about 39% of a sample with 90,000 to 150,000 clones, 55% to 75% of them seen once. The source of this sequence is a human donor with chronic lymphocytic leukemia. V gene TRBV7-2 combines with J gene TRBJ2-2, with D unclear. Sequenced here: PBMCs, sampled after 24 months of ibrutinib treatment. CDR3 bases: TGTGCCAGCAGCTTCACTGGAACCGGGGAGCTGTTTTTT. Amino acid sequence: CASSFTGTGELFF.